A selection of T cell receptor beta chains follows, all from one sample in a study of CD8 T cells in Susac syndrome. TCRdb re-called the immunoSEQ multiplex PCR reads with MiXCR, one entry per CDR3 protein. The sample yields about 120,000 distinct CDR3 sequences, 85% to 95% seen once. Sequenced input: CD8+ T cells from PBMCs. The receptors here all came from a human donor in good health. Each CDR3 is given with its conserved first and last residue. D genes are given only for firm matches. Only some rows state a clone size, as once, few, many or a class for expanded clones.

abundance	d_gene	j_gene	v_gene	CDR3aa	CDR3nt
once	-	TRBJ2-2	TRBV19	CASSPWDSRPARGTGELFF	TGTGCCAGTAGTCCCTGGGATTCGCGGCCAGCTCGAGGGACCGGGGAGCTGTTTTTT
-	TRBD1	TRBJ2-1	TRBV12-3/TRBV12-4	CASSLPGQGIDEQFF	TGTGCCAGCAGCTTACCGGGACAGGGAATCGATGAGCAGTTCTTC
-	-	TRBJ1-1	TRBV3-1	CASSPRPGLDTEAFF	TGTGCCAGCAGCCCAAGGCCAGGGTTGGACACTGAAGCTTTCTTT
-	-	TRBJ2-1	TRBV24-1	CATSDRGANEQFF	TGTGCCACCAGTGATAGGGGGGCCAATGAGCAGTTCTTC
-	TRBD1	TRBJ1-4	TRBV4-1	CASSQERDRGRKANEKLFF	TGCGCCAGCAGCCAAGAGCGGGACAGGGGGCGAAAAGCTAATGAAAAACTGTTTTTT
-	TRBD1	TRBJ2-7	TRBV7-9	CASSPMTGAEQYF	TGTGCCAGCAGCCCTATGACAGGGGCCGAGCAGTACTTC
once	TRBD1	TRBJ1-2	TRBV29-1	CSVVGGGGANYGYTF	TGCAGCGTTGTAGGGGGCGGCGGAGCTAACTATGGCTACACCTTC
few	TRBD2	TRBJ2-7	TRBV6-1	CASSETSGLGKEQYF	TGTGCCAGCAGTGAAACTAGCGGGTTGGGGAAGGAGCAGTACTTC
-	-	TRBJ1-2	TRBV29-1	CSAIHTRSGYTF	TGCAGCGCGATCCATACTAGATCAGGCTACACCTTC
-	-	TRBJ1-1	TRBV6-2/TRBV6-3	CASSYPRRPNTEAFF	TGTGCCAGCAGTTACCCCAGACGGCCGAACACTGAAGCTTTCTTT
-	-	TRBJ2-1	TRBV7-9	CASSLDGDNEQFF	TGTGCCAGCAGCTTAGACGGGGACAATGAGCAGTTCTTC
-	-	TRBJ1-4	TRBV5-1	CASSLRMGTSNEKLFF	TGCGCCAGCAGCTTACGTATGGGGACAAGTAATGAAAAACTGTTTTTT
-	TRBD1	TRBJ2-1	TRBV13	CASSPKGAPYNEQFF	TGTGCCAGCAGCCCGAAGGGGGCGCCCTACAATGAGCAGTTCTTC
-	TRBD1	TRBJ2-2	TRBV29-1	CSVLTGGTHTGELFF	TGCAGCGTCCTGACAGGGGGTACCCACACCGGGGAGCTGTTTTTT
once	-	TRBJ2-1	TRBV7-2	CASSLGLRGEQFF	TGTGCCAGCAGCTTAGGGCTTCGGGGTGAGCAGTTCTTC
-	-	TRBJ2-1	TRBV9	CASTPRTQPLDEQFF	TGTGCCAGCACCCCCCGGACTCAGCCCTTGGATGAGCAGTTCTTC
-	-	TRBJ1-2	TRBV6-6	CAIKRGEHYGYTF	TGTGCCATTAAGAGGGGGGAACACTATGGCTACACCTTC
-	TRBD1	TRBJ2-1	TRBV10-3	CAISDRGPFNEQFF	TGTGCCATCAGTGACAGGGGGCCTTTCAATGAGCAGTTCTTC
-	TRBD1	TRBJ1-2	TRBV6-5	CASSYSETGGGYGYTF	TGTGCCAGCAGTTACTCGGAGACAGGGGGTGGCTATGGCTACACCTTC
-	-	TRBJ1-2	TRBV12-3/TRBV12-4	CASSLSPLGGANYGYTF	TGTGCCAGCAGTCTTAGCCCCCTCGGGGGGGCCAACTATGGCTACACCTTC
-	-	TRBJ2-3	TRBV3-1	CASSQGIIQDTQYF	TGTGCCAGCAGCCAAGGGATTATTCAGGATACGCAGTATTTT
once	-	TRBJ1-2	TRBV20-1	CSARDADRGSYGYTF	TGCAGTGCTAGAGATGCAGATAGAGGGAGCTATGGCTACACCTTC
-	-	TRBJ1-1	TRBV7-2	CASSPTKGVTEAFF	TGTGCCAGCAGCCCCACGAAGGGGGTGACTGAAGCTTTCTTT
-	-	TRBJ1-1	TRBV20-1	CSARGRGKGTEAFF	TGCAGTGCTAGAGGTCGGGGTAAAGGGACTGAAGCTTTCTTT
-	TRBD2	TRBJ2-1	TRBV24-1	CATSDWTSGSDEQFF	TGTGCCACCAGTGATTGGACTAGCGGGAGCGATGAGCAGTTCTTC
-	TRBD1	TRBJ1-1	TRBV6-5	CASRTGVNTEAFF	TGTGCCAGCAGGACAGGGGTCAACACTGAAGCTTTCTTT
-	-	TRBJ2-1	TRBV30	CAWTRGNEQFF	TGTGCCTGGACTCGGGGTAATGAGCAGTTCTTC
-	TRBD2	TRBJ2-2	TRBV5-6	CASSGEGLADTNTGELFF	TGTGCCAGCAGCGGGGAGGGCCTAGCGGATACGAACACCGGGGAGCTGTTTTTT
-	-	TRBJ1-4	TRBV7-2	CASTPGRNPNEKLFF	TGTGCCAGCACGCCCGGCAGAAACCCGAATGAAAAACTGTTTTTT
-	-	TRBJ2-2	TRBV6-5	CASSLVRWTGELFF	TGTGCCAGCAGTTTAGTGAGGTGGACCGGGGAGCTGTTTTTT
once	TRBD1	TRBJ1-1	TRBV6-2/TRBV6-3	CASSHETGSDLNTEAFF	TGTGCCAGCAGCCACGAGACAGGGTCAGATCTTAACACTGAAGCTTTCTTT
-	-	TRBJ1-1	TRBV5-6	CASGSMSGTTEAFF	TGTGCCAGCGGCTCTATGTCCGGGACAACCGAAGCTTTCTTT
-	TRBD1	TRBJ1-5	TRBV2	CASSDPSGTGEQPQHF	TGTGCCAGCAGTGATCCTTCCGGGACAGGGGAACAGCCCCAGCATTTT
once	-	TRBJ1-2	TRBV3-1	CASSQGTVYGYTF	TGTGCCAGCAGCCAAGGAACCGTCTATGGCTACACCTTC
once	-	TRBJ1-6	TRBV7-2	CASSLAEGSDNSPLHF	TGTGCCAGCAGCTTAGCGGAGGGTTCCGATAATTCACCCCTCCACTTT
-	-	TRBJ1-3	TRBV20-1	CSAPPPQGGNTIYF	TGCAGTGCCCCACCCCCACAAGGTGGAAACACCATATATTTT
once	-	TRBJ2-7	TRBV29-1	CSATVGAYEQYF	TGCAGCGCTACGGTCGGCGCCTACGAGCAGTACTTC
-	-	TRBJ1-1	TRBV6-2/TRBV6-3	CASGAEIRTGKNTEAFF	TGTGCCAGCGGGGCAGAAATCCGGACGGGGAAGAACACTGAAGCTTTCTTT
-	TRBD1	TRBJ2-2	TRBV7-9	CASSPGQGYTGELFF	TGTGCCAGCAGCCCGGGACAGGGGTACACCGGGGAGCTGTTTTTT
-	-	TRBJ2-1	TRBV2	CASSEMGSVYNEQFF	TGTGCCAGCAGTGAAATGGGGTCGGTCTACAATGAGCAGTTCTTC
-	-	TRBJ2-2	TRBV20-1	CSARDAERYAGELFF	TGCAGTGCTAGAGATGCGGAGCGTTACGCCGGGGAGCTGTTTTTT
-	-	TRBJ2-6	TRBV4-1	CASSHILLAGFSGANVLTF	TGCGCCAGCAGCCACATCTTACTGGCGGGGTTCTCTGGGGCCAACGTCCTGACTTTC
-	-	TRBJ2-1	TRBV5-1	CASSLGISYEQFF	TGCGCCAGCAGCTTGGGAATTTCCTATGAGCAGTTCTTC
-	TRBD1	TRBJ1-2	TRBV27	CASSSTGDHGYTF	TGTGCCAGCAGTTCGACAGGGGACCATGGCTACACCTTC
-	TRBD1	TRBJ1-5	TRBV20-1	CSASDRQGYSNQPQHF	TGCAGTGCTAGCGACCGACAGGGGTATAGCAATCAGCCCCAGCATTTT
-	TRBD1	TRBJ1-1	TRBV15	CATSRDRQGRTEAFF	TGTGCCACCAGCAGAGACCGACAGGGGAGGACTGAAGCTTTCTTT
-	-	TRBJ2-7	TRBV5-1	CASRPGQASYEQYF	TGCGCCAGCAGACCCGGGCAGGCCAGCTACGAGCAGTACTTC
-	-	TRBJ1-5	TRBV3-1	CASSQDLFNQPQHF	TGTGCCAGCAGCCAAGATCTGTTCAATCAGCCCCAGCATTTT
-	-	TRBJ2-5	TRBV23-1	CASTELYSKRIQETQYF	TGCGCCAGCACCGAACTGTACAGCAAACGGATCCAAGAGACCCAGTACTTC
-	TRBD2	TRBJ2-7	TRBV30	CAWDLGLPPYEQYF	TGTGCCTGGGATTTGGGACTACCCCCCTACGAGCAGTACTTC
-	TRBD1	TRBJ2-2	TRBV6-2/TRBV6-3	CASSKQTGTNTGELFF	TGTGCCAGCAGTAAACAGACAGGGACGAACACCGGGGAGCTGTTTTTT
-	-	TRBJ1-2	TRBV12-3/TRBV12-4	CASSRQSNYGYTF	TGTGCCAGCAGTCGACAGTCCAACTATGGCTACACCTTC
once	TRBD1	TRBJ2-3	TRBV6-6	CASSPLRQGPDTQYF	TGTGCCAGCAGTCCCCTGCGACAGGGGCCAGATACGCAGTATTTT
-	TRBD1	TRBJ1-1	TRBV30	CAWNIQGAEAFF	TGTGCCTGGAACATACAGGGGGCCGAAGCTTTCTTT
-	TRBD1	TRBJ1-1	TRBV19	CASKIGTGNTEAFF	TGTGCCAGCAAGATCGGGACAGGGAACACTGAAGCTTTCTTT
once	-	TRBJ1-1	TRBV7-2	CASSFRTAPGAFF	TGTGCCAGCAGCTTCCGGACAGCCCCTGGGGCTTTCTTT
-	-	TRBJ2-3	TRBV7-2	CASSLLAFQGGTQYF	TGTGCCAGCAGCTTACTGGCCTTCCAAGGCGGTACGCAGTATTTT